This T cell receptor (beta chain) was sequenced in a study of PD-L1 blockade in urothelial cancer. Overall study: Analysis of the blood was performed 3 weeks (second dose) and 6 weeks after treatment start. There were a median of approximately 150,000 T cells in blood samples.

Concerning this clone: What it binds is not known.

Documented time point: peripheral blood 6 weeks after treatment start. Patients yielded 1 to 8 samples each, pretreatment and on-treatment. The protocol was immunoSEQ multiplex PCR, while the TCRdb copy is restricted to in-frame clones and leaves out a portion. This repertoire shows nearly 50,000 clones, more than 80% found once; its top ten account for roughly 8.8%. Study-level findings and limits: In blood at 3 weeks, tumor-associated clones expanded more among patients with durable benefit.

The source material was PBMCs, sampled around atezolizumab (anti-PD-L1) treatment. This receptor was obtained from a man in his sixties or seventies with urothelial cancer.

In DNA, the CDR3 is TGTGCCAGCAGCTTAGGTGAGGGCGCCTACGAGCAGTACTTC. Protein product: CASSLGEGAYEQYF. The chain uses TRBV7-6 and TRBJ2-7; D may be TRBD2 (5 bases). Per germline, CDR1 SGHVS and CDR2 FNYEAQ. The CDR3 has 14 amino acids. Trimming took 1 base from V and 2 from J, leaving 9 bases between them. Complete variable domain (other parts from reference TRBV7-6 and TRBJ2-7): GAGVSQSPRYKVTKRGQDVALRCDPISGHVSLYWYRQALGQGPEFLTYFNYEAQQDKSGLPNDRFSAERPEGSISTLTIQRTEQRDSAMYRCASSLGEGAYEQYFGPGTRLTVT.